This T cell receptor beta chain appears in the sequencing data of a study of blood T cells in healthy people across ages. Study in general: Per two T cells, template switching captured roughly one barcoded beta molecule.

Using a J-beta primer mix together with a sample-barcoded 5' primer, a second PCR was run for roughly 6 to 11 cycles. Each cDNA molecule carried a tag from a template-switch adaptor that contained 12 random nucleotides. One entry per CDR3 protein results from TCRdb running MiXCR on the 5' RACE reads. The repertoire includes about 780,000 distinct CDR3 sequences, about 42% of them detected once, and 15% to 20% sits in the top ten. Concerning this clonotype itself: The antigen remains unidentified.

The study, taken as a whole, reports: CMV infection status of these donors was not known. With age, beta diversity per million T cells declined roughly linearly, significantly by 30 to 50.

The V gene's germline CDR1 is MNHNS and CDR2 SASEGT. J lost 7 bases, V lost 3 bases, and 12 bases had no gene match. There are 17 residues in the CDR3. The chain uses TRBV6-1 and TRBJ2-3; TRBD2 matches 11 bases. This TCR was sampled from a man older than 75 in good health. Sequencing was performed on blood. The CDR3 loop is CASSELLAGGSQNTQYF. CDR3 bases: TGTGCCAGCAGTGAGCTGTTAGCGGGGGGGAGTCAAAATACGCAGTATTTT.